This T cell receptor beta chain derives from a study of blood T cell repertoires in COVID-19. CDR3 length equals 15 residues. Germline V gene lookup returns CDR1 SGHRS and CDR2 YFSETQ. Trimming removed 7 bases at V and 4 bases at J, with 17 bases between. Assay: immunoSEQ multiplex PCR; the TCRdb copy retains only in-frame clones and omits some. The sample records roughly 160,000 clones, roughly 88% being singletons. The TCR was taken from an elderly man with COVID-19, enrolled during active disease. This chain links TRBV5-1 with TRBJ2-2, with a weak D call TRBD2 (7 bases). The source material was peripheral blood. The CDR3 nucleotides are TGCGCCAGCGCGAATCAGGGAGGGGGCACCGGGGAGCTGTTTTTT. It specifies CASANQGGGTGELFF.